This TCR beta chain was captured in a study of beta chain features in type 1 diabetes. Study-wide context: The number of sorted cells examined across all samples was some 99 million.

Sequenced material consisted of expressed TCRB transcripts (all of the isolated RNA was reverse transcribed). Sequencing used immunoSEQ multiplex PCR; TCRdb keeps in-frame clones, though not all of them. The table has 65,000 to 100,000 clones, about 32% seen once. Source material: stem cell memory CD4+ T cells from blood. The clonotype comes from a woman under 30 in good health.

CDR3: CASSPMPGGPQFF. DNA for the CDR3: TGTGCCAGCAGCCCGATGCCGGGGGGGCCCCAGTTCTTC. This chain joins TRBV7-2 and TRBJ2-1; TRBD2 matches at 8 bases. This CDR3 comprises 13 residues. Germline V gives CDR1 SGHTA, CDR2 FQGNSA. V shed 5 bases and J 13 bases; nucleotides not matched to a gene: 10.